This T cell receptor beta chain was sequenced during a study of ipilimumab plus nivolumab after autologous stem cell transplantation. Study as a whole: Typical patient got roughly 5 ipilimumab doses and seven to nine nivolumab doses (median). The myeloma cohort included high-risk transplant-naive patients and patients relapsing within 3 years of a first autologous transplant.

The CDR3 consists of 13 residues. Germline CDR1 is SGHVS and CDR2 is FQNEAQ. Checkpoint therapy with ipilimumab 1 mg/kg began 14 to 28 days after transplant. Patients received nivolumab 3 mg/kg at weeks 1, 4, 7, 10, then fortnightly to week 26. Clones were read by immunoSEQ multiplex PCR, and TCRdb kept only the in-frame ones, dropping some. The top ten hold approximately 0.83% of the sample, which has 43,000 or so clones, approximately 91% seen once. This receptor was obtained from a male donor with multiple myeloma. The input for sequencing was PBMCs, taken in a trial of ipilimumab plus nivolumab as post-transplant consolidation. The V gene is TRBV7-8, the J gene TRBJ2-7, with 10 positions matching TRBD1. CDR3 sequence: CVLRGQGAYEQYF. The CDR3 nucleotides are TGTGTCCTTCGAGGACAGGGGGCCTACGAGCAGTACTTC.